This TCR beta chain came from a study of cytomegalovirus exposure and HLA in healthy donors (TCRdb year 2017). Notes on the research overall: According to a later analysis, one platform produced both the roughly 120 validation repertoires and the approximately 600 repertoires of the first cohort. To predict cytomegalovirus infection status, the study brought together high-throughput TCR immunosequencing, statistical association of individual TCRs with disease status, and machine learning. Along with the approximately 670-subject first cohort, a separate validation cohort of roughly 110 different subjects was used. The study aimed to test whether cataloging public T cell receptors could reveal signatures of past pathogen exposure. Overall results and qualifications from the work: In the study, around 160 TCR beta chains were listed as associated with cytomegalovirus. Across donors, most TCR sequences were observed very rarely, whereas some public TCRs were present in many individuals. In vitro tests confirmed that three of the cytomegalovirus-associated TCR beta chains recognize cytomegalovirus antigens. Cytomegalovirus status was reported to be diagnosed by the classifier with high specificity and sensitivity in both the original and validation cohorts. The authors suggested that the approach could potentially be generalized to other disease states and immunological phenotypes. A later analysis lacked HLA typing for the validation cohort, so it scored co-occurrence in that cohort across all 120 repertoires. Subsequent analysis determined that TCRs grouped into clusters in the first cohort also showed a tendency toward co-occurrence across the approximately 120 validation repertoires, and 90% to 95% of cluster scores exceeded 0.

Separate from the approximately 700-subject first cohort, the validation cohort of 95 to 150 subjects was the group to which the donors belonged. Counted from cysteine to phenylalanine, this CDR3 has 17 amino acids. Left in the record is the CDR3 DNA by itself, 51 bases read in frame from the first base. Based on the germline V gene, the CDR1 and CDR2 sequences are MNHNS and SASEGT. Compared with germline, V lacks 3 bases and J lacks 2 bases; bases without a gene match: 8. Libraries were built with the immunoSEQ multiplex PCR assay. In the authors' own workflow: A statistical classification framework was built for diagnosing cytomegalovirus status from the catalog of TCR beta chain sequences. TCRdb carries this immuneACCESS record with in-frame sequences only. Its versions omit some clonotypes, under half of them owing to an unresolved V gene in the studies checked, with the rest unexplained. That table furnishes V, J and clone size, whereas the DNA furnished D and trimming. Here the sample has about 50,000 clones; about 90% occur a single time. In total, the top ten clones hold about 6.7% of the sample.

To note about this clone: Its antigen is not yet known. No much larger clone is present one base from it, and per-base qualities are unavailable.

Sample: PBMCs. The TCR originated in a young woman in good health and CMV-seronegative. The chain is made from TRBV6-1 and TRBJ1-2, with 11 middle bases fitting TRBD1. The CDR3 loop reads CASSDGTGGWRNYGYTF. The DNA is TGTGCCAGCAGTGACGGGACAGGGGGGTGGCGGAACTATGGCTACACCTTC.